A selection of T cell receptor beta chains follows, all from one sample in a study of blood T cell repertoires in COVID-19. Sequenced by immunoSEQ multiplex PCR; TCRdb stores in-frame clones only, minus some. The data contain around 57,000 clones, roughly 84% of them singletons. Specimen: peripheral blood. These TCRs come from a man between 50 and 59 years old with active COVID-19. Each CDR3 is given with its conserved first and last residue. The D gene is left open where the match is weak. Clone sizes are given selectively: once, few, many, or a class where the clone is expanded.

v_call	clone_size	j_call	d_call	cdr3_aa	cdr3_nt
TRBV7-3	.	TRBJ2-2	.	CASSFDKNTGELFF	TGTGCCAGCAGCTTTGACAAGAACACCGGGGAGCTGTTTTTT
TRBV29-1	.	TRBJ2-7	.	CSVERGQAPYEQYF	TGCAGCGTTGAGCGGGGGCAAGCTCCCTACGAGCAGTACTTC
TRBV7-8	.	TRBJ1-2	.	CASSSPPGGYTF	TGTGCCAGCAGCTCCCCACCGGGTGGCTACACCTTC
TRBV2	.	TRBJ2-7	TRBD2	CASTPPRDYAYEQYF	TGTGCCAGCACCCCGCCCCGGGACTACGCCTACGAGCAGTACTTC
TRBV5-8	.	TRBJ2-3	.	CASREGAGRTDTQYF	TGTGCCAGCAGGGAAGGGGCGGGGCGCACAGATACGCAGTATTTT
TRBV6-5	.	TRBJ2-7	.	CASSPRGISYEQYF	TGTGCCAGCAGTCCTCGGGGAATCTCCTACGAGCAGTACTTC
TRBV7-9	once	TRBJ1-4	TRBD1	CASSFYGTGGNEKLFF	TGTGCCAGCAGCTTCTACGGGACAGGCGGTAATGAAAAACTGTTTTTT
TRBV6-4	.	TRBJ2-4	TRBD1	CASRTTGVAKNIQYF	TGTGCCAGCAGAACGACAGGGGTAGCCAAAAACATTCAGTACTTC
TRBV19	.	TRBJ2-1	.	CASSIHLERANEQFF	TGTGCCAGTAGTATACACTTAGAGAGGGCGAATGAGCAGTTCTTC
TRBV7-2	.	TRBJ1-3	.	CASSLDPGLGNTIYF	TGTGCCAGCAGCTTAGACCCAGGGTTGGGAAACACCATATATTTT
TRBV19	.	TRBJ2-1	.	CASSGDWIAYNEQFF	TGTGCCAGTAGTGGGGACTGGATAGCCTACAATGAGCAGTTCTTC
TRBV19	.	TRBJ2-7	.	CASSIGRDSNLRSYEQYF	TGTGCCAGTAGTATCGGGCGGGACAGTAATTTGCGCTCCTACGAGCAGTACTTC
TRBV19	.	TRBJ2-2	TRBD2	CAGRGGGGELFF	TGTGCCGGTCGGGGGGGCGGCGGGGAGCTGTTTTTT
TRBV3-1/TRBV3-2	.	TRBJ2-5	.	CASSPYLQETQYF	TGTGCCAGCAGCCCCTACCTCCAAGAGACCCAGTACTTC